This T cell receptor beta chain was profiled in a study of blood T cells in healthy people across ages. Study-level results: Long-lived donors carried more naive CD4+ cells and greater diversity than aged donors.

Worth noting for this clonotype: The antigen remains unidentified. Being one base from a much bigger clone, this may be a read error.

The CDR3 has 15 residues. The V segment lost 4 bases and the J segment 7 bases; nucleotides outside the gene matches: 7. Germline assignment: CDR1 SGHTA and CDR2 FQGNSA. Isolation of PBMCs gave at least 6 million cells per sample. With each sample, at least 6 micrograms of total RNA were extracted. It was with a sample-barcoded 5' primer and a J-beta primer mix that a second PCR of roughly 7 to 12 cycles was run. The template-switch adaptor, which had 12 random nucleotides, put a tag on each cDNA molecule. MiXCR, applied by TCRdb to the 5' RACE reads, yields one record per CDR3 protein. The sample contains hundreds of thousands of distinct CDR3 sequences, around 31% of which appear only once.

The TCR sequence derives from an elderly woman in good health. The sample taken for sequencing was blood. The gene calls are TRBV7-2 and TRBJ1-5; TRBD1 agrees at 10 bases. CDR3 bases: TGTGCCAGCAGCTCTCCCGGGACAGGGGACCAGCCCCAGCATTTT. Translated, it gives CASSSPGTGDQPQHF.